The 14 T cell receptor beta chains listed next were all sequenced from one sample in a study of blood T cell repertoires in COVID-19. Clones were read by immunoSEQ multiplex PCR, and TCRdb kept only the in-frame ones, dropping some. The sample includes 70,000 or so clones, 85% to 90% seen only once; the top ten take about 7%. Sequencing used peripheral blood. These receptors were obtained from a woman of 80 years or more with active COVID-19.

The V and J genes are TRBV15 and TRBJ2-5; TRBD2 agrees at 7 bases. The length of the CDR3 is 16 residues. With V trimmed by 3 bases and J by 2 bases, 9 bases remained unmatched. Germline V gene lookup returns CDR1 LNHNV and CDR2 YYDKDF (reference sequence). CDR3 in amino acids: CATSRTLAALQETQYF. The CDR3 bases are TGTGCCACCAGCAGGACGCTAGCGGCTCTGCAAGAGACCCAGTACTTC.

J is TRBJ1-2 and V is TRBV27; a weak D match, TRBD1 (5 bases). Germline V gene lookup returns CDR1 MNHEY and CDR2 SMNVEV (reference sequence). Trimming pared 2 bases from V and 6 bases from J, leaving 19 bases between. CDR3 size: 16 residues. The CDR3, as DNA: TGTGCCAGCAGTTTAATAGGGGCGCACATTTTAGATGGCTACACCTTC. Translated: CASSLIGAHILDGYTF.

In its sample, this clone was seen once. The chain uses TRBV27 and TRBJ1-1, with D tentatively TRBD1 (6 bases). Per germline, CDR1 MNHEY and CDR2 SMNVEV (reference sequence). The CDR3 runs 17 residues. Trimming took off 3 bases at V and 4 bases at J, with 21 bases between the two ends. This CDR3 reads CASSFRTAGLIGTEAFF. Here the CDR3 DNA reads TGTGCCAGCAGTTTCCGGACAGCGGGACTAATAGGCACTGAAGCTTTCTTT.

The chain recombines TRBV7-2 with TRBJ2-1; D perhaps matches TRBD1 (5 bases). CDR1 is SGHTA and CDR2 is FQGNSA in the germline V gene. The CDR3 is 15 amino acids. Trimming took 1 base from V and 5 from J, leaving 12 bases between them. Here the CDR3 DNA reads TGTGCCAGCAGCTTAGTTTCTAGGACACACAATGAGCAGTTCTTC. Protein sequence: CASSLVSRTHNEQFF.

This clone was seen only once. The chain employs TRBV27 and TRBJ1-1; 10 bases line up with TRBD1. CDR1 is MNHEY and CDR2 is SMNVEV in the germline V gene (reference sequence). V trimming: 4 bases; J trimming: 7 bases; junction bases outside the gene matches: 6. CDR3 size: 14 residues. The CDR3, as DNA: TGTGCCAGCAGTTCCGACAGGGGGCTAGTTGAAGCTTTCTTT. This sequence encodes CASSSDRGLVEAFF.

The CDR3 DNA is TGTGCCAGCAGCTACAACCGGGACAGGGCTGGCGAGCAGTACTTC. The encoded protein is CASSYNRDRAGEQYF. The rearrangement uses TRBV5-4 and TRBJ2-7; 9 bases line up with TRBD1. The CDR3 spans 15 residues. Germline assignment: CDR1 SGHNT and CDR2 YYREEE (reference sequence). V lost 3 bases, J lost 6 bases, and 10 bases stayed unmatched.

The chain combines TRBV28 with TRBJ1-6; D is unresolved. Germline-derived CDR1 and CDR2 are MDHEN and SYDVKM. This CDR3 is built from 14 residues. V was trimmed by 6 bases and J by 8 bases, leaving 14 bases between them. The CDR3 loop is CASRSRVWDSPLHF. The CDR3 DNA reads as TGTGCCAGCAGATCGAGGGTCTGGGATTCACCCCTCCACTTT. Full variable domain (missing parts from reference TRBV28 and TRBJ1-6): DVKVTQSSRYLVKRTGEKVFLECVQDMDHENMFWYRQDPGLGLRLIYFSYDVKMKEKGDIPEGYSVSREKKERFSLILESASTNQTSMYLCASRSRVWDSPLHFGNGTRLTVT.

The chain joins TRBV3-1 (or the pseudogene TRBV3-2) to TRBJ1-2; D is unresolved. V dropped 6 bases and J dropped 0 bases, with 8 bases sitting between them. From germline, CDR1 is LGHDT and CDR2 YNNKEL (reference sequence). The CDR3 sequence is 13 residues long. DNA of the CDR3: TGTGCCAGCAGTCGCACACCTAACTATGGCTACACCTTC. Translating it yields CASSRTPNYGYTF.

As regards this clone: The junction differs from germline at one of its ends, possibly a read error. V and J are TRBV7-9 and TRBJ2-3; D gene unclear. The CDR3 is made up of 11 amino acids. The germline CDR1 and CDR2 sequences are SEHNR and FQNEAQ (reference sequence). Here the CDR3 DNA reads TGTGCCAGCAGTTCAGACTCCCTCCCATACTTT. Its translation is CASSSDSLPYF.

The chain links TRBV4-3 to TRBJ2-7, with TRBD2 matching over 10 bases. The CDR3 runs to 16 residues. With 3 bases clipped from V and 4 bases from J, the junction kept 9 bases outside the gene matches. Germline V gene sequence: CDR1 LGHNA, CDR2 YSLEER. As DNA, the CDR3 is TGCGCCAGCAGCCATATATCAGCGGGAGGGCCGTACGAGCAGTACTTC. It specifies CASSHISAGGPYEQYF.

The chain has TRBV7-8 and TRBJ1-1; a weak D match, TRBD1 (5 bases). The CDR3 sequence is 15 residues long. The germline gives CDR1 SGHVS, CDR2 FQNEAQ. With 5 bases removed from V and 3 bases from J, the gap between germline ends came to 16 bases. The CDR3 bases are TGTGCCAGCAGCCTCGGGAGGGGCTACGACACTGAAGCTTTCTTT. Protein: CASSLGRGYDTEAFF.

The CDR3: CASRIGGSSYEQYF. In DNA form, the CDR3 reads TGTGCCAGCAGGATCGGAGGGAGCTCCTACGAGCAGTACTTC. The chain recombines TRBV14 with TRBJ2-7; tentative D call: TRBD2 (6 bases). Trimming removed 6 bases from V and 0 bases from J, with 12 bases in between. The germline V gene has CDR1 SGHDN and CDR2 FVKESK. CDR3 size: 14 residues. Together with reference TRBV14 and TRBJ2-7, the CDR3 gives the full variable domain: EAGVTQFPSHSVIEKGQTVTLRCDPISGHDNLYWYRRVMGKEIKFLLHFVKESKQDESGMPNNRFLAERTGGTYSTLKVQPAELEDSGVYFCASRIGGSSYEQYFGPGTRLTVT.

This chain joins TRBV7-9 and TRBJ1-1; 12 bases fit TRBD1. With 4 bases clipped from V and 4 bases from J, the junction kept 4 bases outside the gene matches. Germline CDR1 reads SEHNR; CDR2 reads FQNEAQ (reference sequence). This CDR3 comprises 15 residues. In DNA, the CDR3 is TGTGCCAGCAGCTGGGACAGGGGGCTGGGCACTGAAGCTTTCTTT. It yields the protein CASSWDRGLGTEAFF.

This clone has a single count. The J gene is TRBJ2-6, the V gene TRBV10-3, with 10 bases lining up with TRBD2. J gave up 0 bases and V 4 bases, and 6 bases lay outside the gene matches. The CDR3 is 18 amino acids. Germline V CDR1 and CDR2: ENHRY, SYGVKD. The CDR3 loop is CAISVDPSGSSGANVLTF. Written as DNA, the CDR3 is TGTGCCATCAGTGTGGATCCTAGCGGGAGCTCTGGGGCCAACGTCCTGACTTTC.